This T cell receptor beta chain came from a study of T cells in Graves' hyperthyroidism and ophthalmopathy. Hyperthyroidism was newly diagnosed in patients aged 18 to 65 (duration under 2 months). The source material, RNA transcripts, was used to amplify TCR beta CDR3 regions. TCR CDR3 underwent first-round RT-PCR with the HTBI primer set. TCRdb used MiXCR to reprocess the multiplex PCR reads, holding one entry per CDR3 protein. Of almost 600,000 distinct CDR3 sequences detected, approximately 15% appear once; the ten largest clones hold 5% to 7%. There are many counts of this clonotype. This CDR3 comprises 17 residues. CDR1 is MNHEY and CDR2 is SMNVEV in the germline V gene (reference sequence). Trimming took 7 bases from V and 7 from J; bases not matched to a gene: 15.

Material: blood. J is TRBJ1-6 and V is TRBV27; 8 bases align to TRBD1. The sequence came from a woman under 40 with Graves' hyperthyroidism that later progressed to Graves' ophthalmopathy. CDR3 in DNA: TGTGCCAGCACCCCCCAGGTGGACAGGGTTAAAAATTCACCCCTCCACTTT. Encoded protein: CASTPQVDRVKNSPLHF.